Below, 10 T cell receptor beta chains from the same sample are listed, as sequenced in a study of T cells in Graves' hyperthyroidism and ophthalmopathy. Template material for amplifying TCR beta CDR3 regions consisted of RNA transcripts. Primed by the HTBI set, a first-round RT-PCR was run on the TCR CDR3. MiXCR, run by TCRdb on the multiplex PCR reads, gives a single entry per CDR3 protein. The table has 550,000 to 850,000 distinct CDR3 sequences, under 20% seen once. Sequencing was performed on blood. All receptors come from a woman between 45 and 60 years old with Graves' hyperthyroidism that later progressed to Graves' ophthalmopathy.

Ten or more counts support this clonotype. The chain employs TRBV12-3 or TRBV12-4 and TRBJ2-5, with 9 bases aligning to TRBD2. The CDR3 totals 14 residues. The J segment lost 2 bases and the V segment lost 5 bases, leaving 3 bases of the junction unmatched. The CDR3 sequence is CASSDSGGQETQYF. As DNA, the CDR3 is TGTGCCAGCAGTGATAGCGGGGGACAAGAGACCCAGTACTTC.

This clonotype appeared a few times. The chain uses TRBV5-8 and TRBJ2-3; D remains unclear. The CDR3 is made up of 14 amino acids. Germline CDR1 SGHTS, CDR2 YDEGEE. V dropped 0 bases and J dropped 3 bases, with 8 bases sitting between them. CDR3 coding DNA: TGTGCCAGCAGCTTGGCCCGGCAGACAGATACGCAGTATTTT. This codes for CASSLARQTDTQYF. The whole variable domain, filled in from reference TRBV5-8 and TRBJ2-3, reads EAGVTQSPTHLIKTRGQQATLRCSPISGHTSVYWYQQALGLGLQFLLWYDEGEERNRGNFPPRFSGRQFPNYSSELNVNALELEDSALYLCASSLARQTDTQYFGPGTRLTVL.

The rearrangement uses TRBV3-1 and TRBJ1-1; possible D gene TRBD1, 6 bases. The germline V gene encodes CDR1 LGHDT and CDR2 YNNKEL (reference sequence). Trimming pared 4 bases from V and 7 bases from J, leaving 19 bases between. The CDR3 length is 15 residues. The CDR3 DNA reads TGTGCCAGCAGCCCCCGGGACACCCTTTCCGGTGAAGCTTTCTTT. Amino acids: CASSPRDTLSGEAFF. Full variable domain (rest looked up from reference TRBV3-1 and TRBJ1-1): DTAVSQTPKYLVTQMGNDKSIKCEQNLGHDTMYWYKQDSKKFLKIMFSYNNKELIINETVPNRFSPKSPDKAHLNLHINSLELGDSAVYFCASSPRDTLSGEAFFGQGTRLTVV.

This chain connects TRBV25-1 to TRBJ2-5; 12 bases fit TRBD2. Germline CDR1 and CDR2: MGHDK and SYGVNS. V was pared by 8 bases and J by 4 bases, with 8 bases of the junction left unmatched. The length of the CDR3 is 15 residues. CDR3 coding DNA: TGTGCCAGCCGGAGGACTAGCGGGGCAGGAGAGACCCAGTACTTC. Residues: CASRRTSGAGETQYF.

This clonotype was observed a handful of times. The chain joins TRBV5-8 to TRBJ2-2, with D perhaps being TRBD1 or TRBD2 (5 bases each). Germline V gives CDR1 SGHTS, CDR2 YDEGEE. This CDR3 comprises 16 residues. With 5 bases removed from V and 2 bases from J, the gap between germline ends came to 16 bases. The CDR3 nucleotides are TGTGCCAGCAGGTCGCCGGGACCGGGTAACACCGGGGAGCTGTTTTTT. Protein sequence: CASRSPGPGNTGELFF. The full variable domain, in which reference TRBV5-8 and TRBJ2-2 provide the parts outside the CDR3, is EAGVTQSPTHLIKTRGQQATLRCSPISGHTSVYWYQQALGLGLQFLLWYDEGEERNRGNFPPRFSGRQFPNYSSELNVNALELEDSALYLCASRSPGPGNTGELFFGEGSRLTVL.

This clonotype has ten or more counts. The chain uses TRBV2 and TRBJ1-1; D might be TRBD1 (6 bases). V was cut by 4 bases and J by 2 bases, with 11 bases left in between. This CDR3 is 14 amino acids long. From germline, CDR1 is SNHLY and CDR2 FYNNEI. The CDR3 spells CASSVDSFNTEAFF. In DNA form, the CDR3 reads TGTGCCAGCAGTGTGGACAGTTTTAACACTGAAGCTTTCTTT.

The V and J genes are TRBV6-1 and TRBJ1-1; D gene ambiguous. CDR1 and CDR2 from the germline V gene are MNHNS and SASEGT. Between the trimmed V and J ends, which lost 5 bases and 0 bases, there was a span of 16 bases. This CDR3 has 16 residues. In DNA, the CDR3 is TGTGCCAGCAGTCAACCGGGCCACGGTGTGAACACTGAAGCTTTCTTT. Its translation: CASSQPGHGVNTEAFF.

This clonotype was recorded a few times. The CDR3 DNA reads TGTGCCAGCAGGATGCACGGGGGGTCTTCACCCCTCCACTTT. This encodes CASRMHGGSSPLHF. The gene calls are TRBV27 and TRBJ1-6; perhaps TRBD1 as D (5 bases). Germline lookup yields CDR1 MNHEY and CDR2 SMNVEV (reference sequence). With 6 bases removed from V and 9 bases from J, the gap between germline ends came to 15 bases. The CDR3 consists of 14 residues.

The V call is TRBV19, the J call TRBJ2-3, with 10 bases lining up with TRBD2. Trimming at V came to 5 bases and at J to 2 bases, leaving 10 bases not matched to a gene. This CDR3 contains 17 residues. The germline V gene has CDR1 LNHDA and CDR2 SQIVND (reference sequence). The chain's CDR3 is CASSGEASGGVTDTQYF. The CDR3, as DNA: TGTGCCAGTAGTGGGGAGGCTAGCGGGGGAGTCACAGATACGCAGTATTTT.

This clonotype was detected only a few times. The DNA for the CDR3 is TGCAGTGCTAGATCAGGGAAGGAATCACCCCTCCACTTT. Translated, it gives CSARSGKESPLHF. The rearrangement links TRBV20-1 to TRBJ1-6, with D possibly TRBD1 on 5 matching bases. Trimming pared 2 bases from V and 10 bases from J, leaving 12 bases between. The CDR3 sequence is 13 residues long. Germline CDR1 and CDR2: DFQATT and SNEGSKA (reference sequence).